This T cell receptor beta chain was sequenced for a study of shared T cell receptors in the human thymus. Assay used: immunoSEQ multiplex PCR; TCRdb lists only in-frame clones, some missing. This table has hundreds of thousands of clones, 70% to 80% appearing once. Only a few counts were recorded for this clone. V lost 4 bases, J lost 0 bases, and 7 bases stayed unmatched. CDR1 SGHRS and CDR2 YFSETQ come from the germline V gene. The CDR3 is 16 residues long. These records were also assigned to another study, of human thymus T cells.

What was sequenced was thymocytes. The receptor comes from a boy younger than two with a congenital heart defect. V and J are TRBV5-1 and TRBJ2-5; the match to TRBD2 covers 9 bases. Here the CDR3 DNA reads TGCGCCAGCAGCCTGTACGCGGGAGGGTACCAAGAGACCCAGTACTTC. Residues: CASSLYAGGYQETQYF.